The next 19 T cell receptor beta chains were all read from a single sample in a study of cytomegalovirus exposure and HLA in healthy donors. The table came from immunoSEQ multiplex PCR; TCRdb's copy has only in-frame clones and leaves some out. The profile shows approximately 220,000 clones, about 89% of them singletons. Material: PBMCs. The source is a woman under 30 in good health and CMV-seronegative.

The rearrangement joins TRBV28 to TRBJ2-1; 8 nucleotides agree with TRBD2. Per germline, CDR1 MDHEN and CDR2 SYDVKM. This CDR3 spans 17 amino acids. V gave up 5 bases and J gave up 4 bases; unmatched junction bases: 13. The CDR3 nucleotides are TGTGCCAGCAGTCCCCAACTACTAGCGGCCTCTTACAATGAGCAGTTCTTC. It specifies CASSPQLLAASYNEQFF.

A single count supports this clone. The chain is built from TRBV18 and TRBJ1-1, with a weak D call TRBD1 (6 bases). This CDR3 is 15 amino acids long. CDR1 and CDR2 (germline): KGHSH, LQKENI. The V gene lost 3 bases and the J gene lost 2 bases, with 13 bases spanning the gap. The CDR3 nucleotides read TGTGCCAGCTCACCGAGAGACAGGATCAACACTGAAGCTTTCTTT. Residues: CASSPRDRINTEAFF.

The V call is TRBV30, the J call TRBJ2-7; no firm D call. The CDR3 extends over 14 amino acids. Germline CDR1 reads GTSNPN; CDR2 reads SVGIG (reference sequence). V was clipped by 2 bases and J by 6 bases, with 17 bases between them. Here the CDR3 reads CAWSNVKGRSEQYF. Written as DNA, the CDR3 is TGTGCCTGGAGTAACGTCAAAGGCCGGAGCGAGCAGTACTTC.

This sequence joins TRBV27 and TRBJ2-7; tentative D call: TRBD1 (6 bases). V gave up 6 bases and J gave up 2 bases, with 14 bases separating them. In germline, CDR1 is MNHEY, CDR2 SMNVEV (reference sequence). The CDR3 is 14 amino acids. CDR3 sequence (DNA): TGTGCCAGCAGGAATTCAGGGGAGACCTACGAGCAGTACTTC. Amino acid sequence: CASRNSGETYEQYF.

J is TRBJ1-1 and V is TRBV6-6, with D unclear. Germline V CDR1 and CDR2: MNHNY, SVGAGI (reference sequence). This CDR3 has 13 residues. Trimming left V 5 bases short and J 0 bases short, with 7 bases between. This CDR3 is CASSDTLNTEAFF. CDR3 bases: TGTGCCAGCAGTGACACCTTGAACACTGAAGCTTTCTTT.

The chain has TRBV4-2 and TRBJ2-5, with 7 nucleotides matching TRBD1. CDR1 is LGHNA, CDR2 YNFKEQ, per germline. With 5 bases clipped from V and 2 bases from J, the junction kept 8 bases outside the gene matches. The CDR3 is 15 residues long. The CDR3 DNA is TGTGCCAGCAGCTTTAATATGGGACAGCAAGAGACCCAGTACTTC. Translation gives CASSFNMGQQETQYF.

V and J are TRBV7-9 and TRBJ2-3; D is undetermined. The CDR3 runs to 14 residues. V was trimmed by 5 bases and J by 2 bases, leaving 11 bases between them. Germline V gene data show CDR1 as SEHNR and CDR2 as FQNEAQ (reference sequence). The CDR3 nucleotides read TGTGCCAGCAGCCCTCTAGGCTTCACAGATACGCAGTATTTT. This encodes CASSPLGFTDTQYF.

As concerns this clone: Here the CDR3 omits its conserved ending phenylalanine or tryptophan, so a read error is the likely source. The limits of the CDR3 on the DNA are not certain, so only TCRdb's listed CDR3 is given. The chain carries TRBV7-9 and TRBJ2-7; the table's D call, TRBD1, was not checked against the DNA. 14 amino acids form the CDR3, both terminal residues included. CDR1 and CDR2 from the germline V gene are SEHNR and FQNEAQ (reference sequence). The CDR3: CASSPLLGGRWVFA.

The chain couples TRBV29-1 to TRBJ2-5, with 15 bases matching TRBD2. V gave up 4 bases and J gave up 5 bases; unmatched junction bases: 11. The CDR3 is 17 residues long. CDR1 SQVTM and CDR2 ANQGSEA come from the germline V gene. This CDR3 is CSVGPRTSGRDYETQYF. The CDR3 DNA reads TGCAGCGTTGGCCCCCGGACTAGCGGGAGGGATTACGAGACCCAGTACTTC. The full variable domain, completed using reference TRBV29-1 and TRBJ2-5, is SAVISQKPSRDICQRGTSLTIQCQVDSQVTMMFWYRQQPGQSLTLIATANQGSEATYESGFVIDKFPISRPNLTFSTLTVSNMSPEDSSIYLCSVGPRTSGRDYETQYFGPGTRLLVL.

The chain joins TRBV25-1 to TRBJ2-2; D might be TRBD2 (5 bases). The V gene lost 2 bases and the J gene lost 5 bases, with 15 bases spanning the gap. This CDR3 spans 16 amino acids. Looked up from germline, CDR1 is MGHDK and CDR2 is SYGVNS. The CDR3 DNA reads TGTGCCAGCAGTGAACTAGCCCTAGGCAGAACCGGGGAGCTGTTTTTT. The encoded protein is CASSELALGRTGELFF.

There are a few counts of this clone. The chain joins TRBV15 to TRBJ2-3, with a weak D call TRBD1 (6 bases). The CDR3 extends over 15 amino acids. Germline CDR1 reads LNHNV; CDR2 reads YYDKDF (reference sequence). V was clipped by 2 bases and J by 1 base, with 10 bases between them. CDR3 loop: CATSRQGPGTDTQYF. In DNA, the CDR3 is TGTGCCACCAGCAGACAGGGGCCGGGCACAGATACGCAGTATTTT.

This chain joins TRBV11-3 and TRBJ2-1; D possibly corresponds to TRBD1 (5 bases). Germline values: CDR1 SGHNT, CDR2 YENEEA. The CDR3 runs 13 residues. V gave up 0 bases and J gave up 8 bases, with 8 bases separating them. CDR3 DNA sequence: TGTGCCAGCAGCTTAGACAGGGCGGATGAGCAGTTCTTC. Its translation is CASSLDRADEQFF.

The gene calls are TRBV5-4 and TRBJ2-2; TRBD2 might be the D (5 bases). This CDR3 comprises 16 residues. V shed 4 bases and J shed 1 base, with 14 bases lying between them. The germline V gene has CDR1 SGHNT and CDR2 YYREEE (reference sequence). The CDR3 coding sequence is TGTGCCAGCAGCCCCCGAATACTAGGGAACACCGGGGAGCTGTTTTTT. Protein: CASSPRILGNTGELFF. Supplemented by reference TRBV5-4 and TRBJ2-2, the full variable domain reads ETGVTQSPTHLIKTRGQQVTLRCSSQSGHNTVSWYQQALGQGPQFIFQYYREEENGRGNFPPRFSGLQFPNYSSELNVNALELDDSALYLCASSPRILGNTGELFFGEGSRLTVL.

J is TRBJ1-1 and V is TRBV5-1, with a possible D match to TRBD1 (6 bases). This CDR3 spans 15 amino acids. With 4 bases removed from V and 3 bases from J, the gap between germline ends came to 16 bases. Looked up from germline, CDR1 is SGHRS and CDR2 is YFSETQ. The CDR3 DNA reads TGCGCCAGCAGCCGCGGGGGGGGCGCTTACACTGAAGCTTTCTTT. Its translation is CASSRGGGAYTEAFF.

The CDR3 region has the DNA TGTGCCAGAAGCCAGGGACTAGTTGCCGGAGATACGCAGTATTTT. This encodes CARSQGLVAGDTQYF. The gene calls are TRBV5-3 and TRBJ2-3; 8 bases agree with TRBD2. TRBV5-3 counts as an open reading frame of uncertain function. The CDR3 has 15 residues. V lost 4 bases and J lost 5; bases outside the gene matches: 9.

V gene TRBV15 combines with J gene TRBJ2-2; maybe TRBD2 (6 bases). Germline CDR1 reads LNHNV; CDR2 reads YYDKDF (reference sequence). The CDR3 totals 16 residues. V lost 3 bases and J lost 2, with 13 bases in between. DNA of the CDR3: TGTGCCACCAGCAGCCCCCGGGACTCCAACACCGGGGAGCTGTTTTTT. Protein: CATSSPRDSNTGELFF.

The V and J genes are TRBV30 and TRBJ1-3; D gene ambiguous. With 0 bases removed from V and 2 bases from J, the gap between germline ends came to 11 bases. Germline-derived CDR1 and CDR2 are GTSNPN and SVGIG (reference sequence). The CDR3 length is 15 residues. The CDR3 nucleotides read TGTGCCTGGAGTGTAAGCCCGAACCCTGGAAACACCATATATTTT. This encodes CAWSVSPNPGNTIYF.

Details on this clone: This sequence may be a read error, since a much larger clone differs from it by one base. The chain carries TRBV6-4 and TRBJ1-5, with 7 bases lining up with TRBD1. In germline, CDR1 is MRHNA, CDR2 SNTAGT. The CDR3 loop spans 14 amino acids. Trimming took 2 bases from V and 3 from J; bases not matched to a gene: 1. The CDR3 region is CASSDGQDNQPQHF. CDR3 DNA: TGTGCCAGCAGTGACGGACAGGACAATCAGCCCCAGCATTTT.

The J gene is TRBJ2-7, the V gene TRBV13, with 9 bases aligning to TRBD1. The CDR3 is made up of 15 amino acids. V gave up 4 bases and J gave up 5 bases; unmatched junction bases: 9. Germline V gives CDR1 PRHDT, CDR2 FYEKMQ (reference sequence). The CDR3 reads CASSSRDRALHEQYF. CDR3 sequence (DNA): TGTGCCAGCAGCTCCCGGGACAGGGCTCTCCACGAGCAGTACTTC.